The subject of this entry is one T cell receptor beta chain. Its antigen target is currently unknown. Per-nucleotide qualities are absent, and no much larger clonotype sits a single base away. These data originate in a study of cytomegalovirus exposure and HLA in healthy donors (dated by TCRdb to the late 2010s). At the level of the whole study: An earlier analysis of about 560 of the donors reported approximately 300 Gb of sequence data and 117 million unique TCR beta sequences obtained from around 190 million T cells. About 320 gigabases of sequencing data and tens of millions of unique TCR sequences were included in an early release covering several hundred HLA-typed donors. The genetic ancestry cluster associated with self-reported Caucasian donors included about four fifths of the 398 genotyped donors. The study was designed to test whether signatures of past pathogen exposure could be identified by cataloging public T cell receptors. The T cell repertoires of 550 to 850 subjects were profiled by immunosequencing and related to cytomegalovirus serostatus. Besides the first cohort of approximately 670 subjects, a separate validation cohort made up of roughly 120 different subjects was used. To predict cytomegalovirus infection status, the study combined high-throughput TCR immunosequencing, statistical association of individual TCRs with disease status, and machine learning. A later analysis re-analyzed previously published TCR beta repertoires from roughly 690 donors and added high-resolution HLA genotyping to study TCR occurrence patterns. Rather than using new phenotypic data, the later analysis identified candidate immune exposures from TCR beta sequences and from how often those sequences occurred across donors. An earlier analysis of fewer than 700 of the donors applied high-throughput TCR beta sequencing to assess whether each TCR beta V gene segment acted as functional or pseudogenic. Alongside the repertoire data, information on donor age, sex, ethnicity and CMV serostatus was compiled. A later genetic analysis used genome-wide SNP genotypes for about 60% of the roughly 670 donors, treating that subset as a discovery cohort. Every repertoire in the discovery cohort had been generated on one and the same sequencing platform. HLA typing covered class I and class II loci at four-digit resolution. The number of typed donors differed by locus: 629-630 for A, B, C, DRB1 and DQB1; approximately 520 for DQA1; about 600 for DPA1; and 400 to 480 for DPB1. About five DR-DQ haplotypes were treated as single units for association and clustering because of strong linkage in the cohort. Across approximately 400 genotyped donors of the cohort, an average of roughly 250,000 unique TCR beta nucleotide sequences per donor were sequenced, and approximately 19% of those sequences were non-productive.

The full study reports these points: The cohort was sequenced for TCR beta chains only, and without alpha or paired-chain data the features that could be detected were limited. A few of the identified cytomegalovirus-associated TCR beta chains were confirmed in vitro to be specific for cytomegalovirus antigens. In a later analysis, TCR association rates were found to vary across HLA loci, with the most associated TCRs seen for DRB1 alleles and the fewest for HLA-C alleles. Because HLA typing was unavailable for some donors at each locus, only the typed subset was used in association tests. In the study, about 150 TCR beta chains were listed as associated with cytomegalovirus. A later genetic analysis associated a missense DCLRE1C variant with V-gene and J-gene trimming of TCR beta chains, and an independent cohort replicated the association. A later analysis found that HLA-associated TCR beta chains were more clonally expanded and had lower generation probabilities than equally common non-associated chains. The classifier was reported to diagnose cytomegalovirus status with high specificity and sensitivity in both the original and validation cohorts. Broadly in line with IMGT annotations, most TCR beta V segments showed up in productive rearrangements about 90% or about 30% of the time in an earlier analysis of 587 of the donors. When HLA alleles, especially DR and DQ, strongly co-occurred, TCR associations were difficult to assign to individual alleles. Some IMGT-functional V segments, including TRBV6-2 and TRBV6-3, could not be told apart with the 87-base-pair reads, so those segments were excluded. A further reported finding was that TCR beta sequences accurately predicted the HLA-A and HLA-B alleles for most subjects in the first cohort. A later analysis found that most CMV-associated TCR beta chains appeared HLA-restricted, with HLA associations seemingly driven largely by CMV exposure. The only immune exposure information available for the cohort was CMV serostatus. Linkage disequilibrium might explain the correlated functional status among segregating V segments, but an unknown experimental factor could not be ruled out. Several of the top co-occurrence clusters appeared to be linked to parvovirus B19, influenza, CMV and Epstein-Barr virus, according to a later analysis. Most TCR sequences were observed very rarely across donors, whereas some public TCRs were present in many individuals. It was suggested by the authors that the approach could potentially be generalized to other disease states and immunological phenotypes. At a false discovery rate of 0.05, a later analysis linked some 17,000 TCR beta sequences to specific HLA alleles. According to a later genetic analysis, donors in an Asian-associated ancestry cluster had fewer N-insertions in productive TCRs than the roughly 670-donor mean. A group of highly shared sequence variants was considered likely to be a technical artifact of the sequencing pipeline. Sequencing depth was assumed to be roughly uniform across donors in the presence/absence analyses, though that assumption may not hold. Because counts were too low, about 15 rarely observed V segments, including chromosome 9 orphons, were left out of the earlier analysis of 587 of the donors.

In total, 500 to 700 healthy bone marrow donors made up the cohort. At the time of sampling, every cohort member was nominally healthy, though immune exposures that went unrecorded were likely present. The donor was CMV seronegative and belonged to the group of 352 seronegative cohort members. A peripheral blood sample was provided by each donor, and peripheral blood mononuclear cells were used for TCR beta sequencing. The Qiagen DNeasy Blood Extraction Kit was used to extract genomic DNA from the blood cell samples. The CDR3 covers 14 residues, taking in both the cysteine and the phenylalanine. The kept DNA is CDR3 alone, 42 bases in frame from the first base. The CDR1 and CDR2 encoded by the germline V gene are SGHVS and FQNEAQ. Trimming leaves V shorter by 0 bases and J shorter by 9 bases, with the junction holding 8 bases beyond the gene matches. Library preparation was by the immunoSEQ multiplex PCR assay. The multiplex PCR relied on a mix of 60 forward primers for TCR Vbeta segments and 13 reverse primers for TCR Jbeta segments. The CDR3 region of rearranged TCR beta genes was amplified from genomic DNA with a multiplex PCR assay. Amplified TCR beta libraries were sequenced as 87-base-pair reads on the Illumina HiSeq System. In the source study's methods: In a later analysis, around 80 million unique TCR beta chains were counted across the roughly 670 repertoires, and roughly 10 million of these chains were shared by at least two donors. Raw reads were error-corrected and collapsed into unique sequences by a nearest-neighbor algorithm in which closely related sequences were merged to remove PCR and sequencing errors. Alignment of CDR3 sequences to IMGT reference sequences was used to assign V, D and J gene segments. For a sequence to be retained, at least a six-nucleotide match to both a V gene segment and a J gene segment was required. A rearrangement counted as productive if the CDR3 had no stop codons and remained in frame with V and J, and every other rearrangement counted as non-productive. CDR3 was defined according to IMGT convention as the region running from the second conserved V-encoded cysteine to the conserved J-encoded phenylalanine. The earlier analysis of about 590 of the donors excluded sequences that lacked an unambiguous match to a single V gene segment. In an earlier analysis of several hundred of the donors, V segments were called functional above 56.7% productive rearrangements and were called segregating when the between-donor standard deviation exceeded 5%. A statistical classification framework was built for diagnosing cytomegalovirus status from the catalog of TCR beta chain sequences. In a later analysis, V and J genes were assigned by comparing TCR nucleotide sequences against IMGT/GENE-DB human TR gene sequences. A later analysis assigned CDR3 sequences and most-parsimonious VDJ recombination scenarios with the TCRdist pipeline. In a later analysis, each TCR beta chain was defined by its CDR3 amino acid sequence together with its V-gene family, and reads lacking a unique V-gene family were excluded. To address suspected cross-contamination and a sequencing artifact, a later analysis removed over 500 highly shared, low-generation-probability nucleotide sequences. For each public chain, a later analysis derived a clonal expansion index from normalized ranks of inferred template counts within each repertoire. Generation probabilities in a later analysis came from a VDJ recombination model fitted to out-of-frame rearrangements, and those results were checked against IGoR. In a later analysis, TCR-TCR, TCR-HLA and TCR-CMV co-occurrence was scored with hypergeometric tests, and a repertoire-size bias correction was applied to TCR pairs. A later analysis estimated false discovery rates by permuting HLA or CMV assignments 20 times. In a later analysis, co-occurring TCRs were grouped using DBSCAN, with TCRdist sequence similarity added in when clustering inside HLA-allele-positive subsets. Co-occurrence clustering excluded repertoires with fewer than 30,000 or more than 120,000 public chains, plus five with anomalous nucleotide sharing. The table comes from immuneACCESS by way of TCRdb, which keeps in-frame sequences with V and J called. Part of the clones is missing from these tables; in studies checked, under half for an unresolved V gene and the rest for unknown reasons. The V and J calls and the clone size are those of that table, but D and trimming were determined from the DNA. Recorded for this sample are hundreds of thousands of clones; around two thirds of them occurred a single time. The ten top clones hold 2% to 2.5% of the sample.

Sequencing used PBMCs. This chain is built from TRBV7-8 and TRBJ2-7; 7 bases in the middle match TRBD2. This clonotype was obtained from a female donor in good health and CMV-seronegative. DNA sequence: TGTGCCAGCAGCTTAGCGAAAGCGGGAAATGGGCAGTACTTC. It translates as CASSLAKAGNGQYF.